This T cell receptor (beta chain) is from a study of T cells in Graves' hyperthyroidism and ophthalmopathy. Those patients with uncontrolled infection, other autoimmune disease, pregnancy or lactation were excluded. Source material for PBMCs was more than 7.5 ml fresh peripheral blood. The table lists this clonotype with many counts. Antigen specificity is unknown. TCR beta CDR3 regions were amplified from RNA. The study used the HTBI primer set for a first-round RT-PCR of the TCR CDR3. TCRdb re-derived calls from the multiplex PCR reads in MiXCR, one entry per CDR3 protein. The table lists about 400,000 distinct CDR3 sequences, about 15% of them singletons. Study results and caveats: A 13 V-J model separated ophthalmopathy from stable hyperthyroidism.

V was clipped by 5 bases and J by 5 bases; unmatched bases: 11. The germline V gene encodes CDR1 SGHTS and CDR2 YDEGEE. The CDR3 runs to 16 residues. The rearrangement joins TRBV5-8 to TRBJ1-5; 9 bases agree with TRBD1. The sample consisted of blood. The source is a woman between 18 and 30 years old with Graves' hyperthyroidism. CDR3 amino acids: CASSSGQGIGDQPQHF. The CDR3 bases are TGTGCCAGCAGTTCGGGACAGGGAATTGGGGATCAGCCCCAGCATTTT.